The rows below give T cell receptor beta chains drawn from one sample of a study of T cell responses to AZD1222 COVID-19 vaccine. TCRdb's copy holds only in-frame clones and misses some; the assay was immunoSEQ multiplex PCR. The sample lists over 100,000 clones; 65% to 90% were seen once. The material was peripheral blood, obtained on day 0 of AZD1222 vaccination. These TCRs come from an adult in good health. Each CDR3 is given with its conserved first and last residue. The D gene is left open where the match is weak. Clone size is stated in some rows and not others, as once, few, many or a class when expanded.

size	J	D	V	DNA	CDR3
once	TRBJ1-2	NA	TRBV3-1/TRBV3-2	TGTGCCAGCAGCCAGTTGCTGGGACATGGCTACACCTTC	CASSQLLGHGYTF
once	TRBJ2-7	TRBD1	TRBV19	TGTGCCAGTAGTTCCCCACGGGACAGCTACGAGCAGTACTTC	CASSSPRDSYEQYF
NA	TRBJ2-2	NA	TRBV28	TGTGCCAGCAGAATAGTCTGGGAGACCGGGGAGCTGTTTTTT	CASRIVWETGELFF
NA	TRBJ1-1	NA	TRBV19	TGTGCCAGTAGTATAGGTGGGGGTAAGACTGAAGCTTTCTTT	CASSIGGGKTEAFF
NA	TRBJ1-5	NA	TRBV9	TGTGCCAGCAGCTCAGGTGGGGAGCCCCAGCATTTT	CASSSGGEPQHF
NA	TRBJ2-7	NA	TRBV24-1	TGTGCCACCAGTGGCCCCGGAGGCTACGAGCAGTACTTC	CATSGPGGYEQYF
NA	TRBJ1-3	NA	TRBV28	TGTGCCAGCAGCCTGCCTCCTAGCTCTGGAAACACCATATATTTT	CASSLPPSSGNTIYF
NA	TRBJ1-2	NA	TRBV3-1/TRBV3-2	TGTGCCAGCAGCCCACCCTACCGGAATGGCTACACCTTC	CASSPPYRNGYTF
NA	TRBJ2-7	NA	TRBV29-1	TGCAGCGTTGTGGGCATCTCCTACGAGCAGTACTTC	CSVVGISYEQYF
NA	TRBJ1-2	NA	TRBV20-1	TGCAGTGCTAGTGGTAGTAACTATGGCTACACCTTC	CSASGSNYGYTF
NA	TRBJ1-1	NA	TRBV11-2	TGTGCCAGCAGCTTAAGGGAGAGTTTCATGAACACTGAAGCTTTCTTT	CASSLRESFMNTEAFF
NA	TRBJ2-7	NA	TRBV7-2	TGTGCCAGCAGCTTTGACCTGACAGGTTACTACGAGCAGTACTTC	CASSFDLTGYYEQYF
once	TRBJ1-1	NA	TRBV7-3	TGTGCCAGCAGCGACCCAGCCCTGAACACTGAAGCTTTCTTT	CASSDPALNTEAFF
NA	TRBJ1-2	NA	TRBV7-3	TGTGCCAGCAGCCCCCGAGGGTCAGGGTTTGATGGCTACACCTTC	CASSPRGSGFDGYTF
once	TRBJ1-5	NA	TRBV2	TGTGCCAGCAGTGAGGAGGGGCAGCCCCAGCATTTT	CASSEEGQPQHF
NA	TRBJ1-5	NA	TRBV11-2	TGTGCCAGCAGCTTAAACGATCAGCCCCAGCATTTT	CASSLNDQPQHF
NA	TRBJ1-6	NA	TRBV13	TGTGCCAGCAGCTTCTTGGGTTCACCCCTCCACTTT	CASSFLGSPLHF
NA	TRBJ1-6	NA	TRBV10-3	TGTGCCATCAGTGAGGGAGGGAGCTCCTATAATTCACCCCTCCACTTT	CAISEGGSSYNSPLHF
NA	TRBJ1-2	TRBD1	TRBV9	TGTGCCAGCAGCGTTCAGGGGGGAAGAGGTGGCTACACCTTC	CASSVQGGRGGYTF
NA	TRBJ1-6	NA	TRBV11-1	TGTGCCAGCAGCACGGACCGTAATTCACCCCTCCACTTT	CASSTDRNSPLHF
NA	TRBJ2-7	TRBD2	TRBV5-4	TGTGCCAGCAGCCGGGCTAGCGGCGGCACTTTCTACGAGCAGTACTTC	CASSRASGGTFYEQYF
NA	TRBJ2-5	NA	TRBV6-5	TGTGCCAGCCTGGTAGGAGAGACCCAGTACTTC	CASLVGETQYF
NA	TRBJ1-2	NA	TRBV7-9	TGTGCCAGCACCCCCTTCGGGCTTTTCAGTGGCTACACCTTC	CASTPFGLFSGYTF
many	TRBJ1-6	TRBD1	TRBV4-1	TGCGCCAGCGCGGGACAGCCTAATTCACCCCTCCACTTT	CASAGQPNSPLHF
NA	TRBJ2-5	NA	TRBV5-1	TGCGCCAGCAGCTTGGGACAGTCCCACCAAGAGACCCAGTACTTC	CASSLGQSHQETQYF
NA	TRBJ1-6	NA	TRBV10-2	TGCGCCAGCATGGCCGAAGATCGAAATAATTCACCCCTCCACTTT	CASMAEDRNNSPLHF
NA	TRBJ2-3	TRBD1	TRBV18	TGTGCCAGCTCACCGACAGGGACAGGACGCACAGATACGCAGTATTTT	CASSPTGTGRTDTQYF
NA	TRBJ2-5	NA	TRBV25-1	TGTGCCAGCAGCCCCGGGACATTATCTGGGGAGACCCAGTACTTC	CASSPGTLSGETQYF
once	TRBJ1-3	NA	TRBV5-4	TGTGCCAGCAGCTTTAAGGGGAGCGGAAACACCATATATTTT	CASSFKGSGNTIYF
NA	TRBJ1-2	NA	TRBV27	TGTGCCAGCAACCTCGACAGGCTTGCTAACTATGGCTACACCTTC	CASNLDRLANYGYTF
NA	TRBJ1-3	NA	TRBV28	TGTGCCAGCAGGGATCGGGGCTCTGGAAACACCATATATTTT	CASRDRGSGNTIYF
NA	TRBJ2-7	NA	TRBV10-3	TGTGCCATCAGTGAGTCTCACGCACCGAACTTC	CAISESHAPNF
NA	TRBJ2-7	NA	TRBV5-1	TGCGCCAGCAGCCCACCGTCTCCTGGGTACGAGCAGTACTTC	CASSPPSPGYEQYF
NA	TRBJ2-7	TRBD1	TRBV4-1	TGCGCCAGCAGCCAACGCTTCCTTCCGGGACAGTCCTACGAGCAGTACTTC	CASSQRFLPGQSYEQYF
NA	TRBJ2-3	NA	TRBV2	TGTGCCAGCAGTGAGCCAGATACGCAGTATTTT	CASSEPDTQYF
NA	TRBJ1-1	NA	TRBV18	TGTGCCAGCTCACCAAATCCGACGAACACTGAAGCTTTCTTT	CASSPNPTNTEAFF
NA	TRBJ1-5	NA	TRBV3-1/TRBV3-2	TGTGCCAGCAGCCAAGATTCAGAGAAGCCCCAGCATTTT	CASSQDSEKPQHF
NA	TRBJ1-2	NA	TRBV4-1	TGCGCCAGCAGCCAAGTTTCTCGGCCGGACTATGGCTACACCTTC	CASSQVSRPDYGYTF
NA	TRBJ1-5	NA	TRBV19	TGTGCCAGTAATGGACGGGACAATCAGCCCCAGCATTTT	CASNGRDNQPQHF
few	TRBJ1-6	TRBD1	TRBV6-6	TGTGCCAGCAGTAGACCCGGGACAGGGAATTCACCCCTCCACTTT	CASSRPGTGNSPLHF
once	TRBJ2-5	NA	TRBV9	TGTGCCAGCAGCGCGACAGCGTACCAAGAGACCCAGTACTTC	CASSATAYQETQYF
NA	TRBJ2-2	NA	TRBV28	TGTGCCAGCAGTCCACTGACTTTTTCCACCGGGGAGCTGTTTTTT	CASSPLTFSTGELFF
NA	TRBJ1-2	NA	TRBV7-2	TGTGCCAGCAGCTTAAGCACCTTCGCCAGTGGCTACACCTTC	CASSLSTFASGYTF
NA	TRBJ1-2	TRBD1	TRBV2	TGTGCCAGCGGACGGACAGGCGCCCTCTATGGCTACACCTTC	CASGRTGALYGYTF
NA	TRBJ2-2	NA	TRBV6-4	TGTGCCAGCAGTGAGGGAGCGGGGAACACCGGGGAGCTGTTTTTT	CASSEGAGNTGELFF
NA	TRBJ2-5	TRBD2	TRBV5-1	TGCGCCAGCAGCCCACGACTAGCGGGTCAAGAGACCCAGTACTTC	CASSPRLAGQETQYF
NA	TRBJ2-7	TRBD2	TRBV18	TGTGCCAGCTCACCGGAGAAACCCCTAGCGGGGGGGTACGAGCAGTACTTC	CASSPEKPLAGGYEQYF
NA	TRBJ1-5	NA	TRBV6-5	TGTGCCAGCAGCTCGAAACGTAATAGCAATCAGCCCCAGCATTTT	CASSSKRNSNQPQHF
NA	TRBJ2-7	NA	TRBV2	TGTGCCAGCAAGACGGACGAATACGAGCAGTACTTC	CASKTDEYEQYF
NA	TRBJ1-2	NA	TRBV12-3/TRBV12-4	TGTGCCAGCAGTTTCGTCGGTAACTATGGCTACACCTTC	CASSFVGNYGYTF
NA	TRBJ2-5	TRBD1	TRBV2	TGTGCCAGCAGTAAAGCCCCCGGGACAGGGATGGAGACCCAGTACTTC	CASSKAPGTGMETQYF
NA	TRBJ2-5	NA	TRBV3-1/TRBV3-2	TGTGCCAGCAGCCAAGGGGGAGAGACCCAGTACTTC	CASSQGGETQYF
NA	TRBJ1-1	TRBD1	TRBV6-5	TGTGCCATCCTCAACAGGGGTAACACTGAAGCTTTCTTT	CAILNRGNTEAFF
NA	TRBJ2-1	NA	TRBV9	TGTGCCAGCAGCGTTAAACTGCAGGGGAGGTTGAATGAGCAGTTCTTC	CASSVKLQGRLNEQFF